Here is one T cell receptor (beta chain) with its context. Antigen: not known. The data are from a study of cytomegalovirus exposure and HLA in healthy donors. General study points: Despite most TCR sequences being rare, some public TCRs occurred in many donors. Common viral pathogens (according to a later analysis) appeared linked to several of the most significant clusters.

The CDR3 is made up of 14 amino acids. V shed 4 bases and J 2 bases; nucleotides not matched to a gene: 2. Germline lookup yields CDR1 MNHEY and CDR2 SVGAGI. The PCR was carried out with 60 Vbeta primers and 13 Jbeta primers. In the authors' methods: A later analysis tallied some 80 million unique TCR beta chains, about 11 million of them shared. Produced via immunoSEQ multiplex PCR; TCRdb's table is partial and in-frame only. D and trimming were read from the DNA, whereas the V and J calls and clone size are those reported in that table. The clone table shows around 57,000 clones, with the ten largest holding more than 9.5%.

This chain links TRBV6-5 with TRBJ1-5, with 7 positions matching TRBD1. Sequencing used PBMCs. This TCR was sampled from a woman in her 50s in good health and CMV-seropositive. CDR3: CASSSDRGNQPQHF. Here the CDR3 DNA reads TGTGCCAGCAGTTCCGACAGGGGCAATCAGCCCCAGCATTTT.